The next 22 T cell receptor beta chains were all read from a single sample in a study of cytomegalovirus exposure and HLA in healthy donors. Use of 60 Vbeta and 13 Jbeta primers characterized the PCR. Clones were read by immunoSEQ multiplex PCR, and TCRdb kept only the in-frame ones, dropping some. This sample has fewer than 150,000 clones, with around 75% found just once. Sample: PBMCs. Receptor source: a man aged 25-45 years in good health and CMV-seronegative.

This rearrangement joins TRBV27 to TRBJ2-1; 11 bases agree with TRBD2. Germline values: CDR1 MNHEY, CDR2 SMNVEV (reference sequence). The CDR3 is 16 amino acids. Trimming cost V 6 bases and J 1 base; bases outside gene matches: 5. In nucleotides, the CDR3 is TGTGCCAGCAGCTTAGCGGGGGGGCCTTCCTACAATGAGCAGTTCTTC. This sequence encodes CASSLAGGPSYNEQFF.

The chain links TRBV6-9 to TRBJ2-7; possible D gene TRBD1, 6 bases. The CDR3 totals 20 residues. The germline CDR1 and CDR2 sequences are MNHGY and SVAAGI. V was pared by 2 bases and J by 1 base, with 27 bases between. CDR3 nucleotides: TGTGCCAGCAGTTATGTCGGCTTTAGCAGGGGTAAGATTGTGTCCTACGAGCAGTACTTC. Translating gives CASSYVGFSRGKIVSYEQYF.

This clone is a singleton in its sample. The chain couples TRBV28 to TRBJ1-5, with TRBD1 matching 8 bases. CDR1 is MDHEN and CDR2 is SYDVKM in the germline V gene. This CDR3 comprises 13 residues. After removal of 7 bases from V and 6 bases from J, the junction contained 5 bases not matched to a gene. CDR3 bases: TGTGCCAGCATCCGGACAGGGAGTCAGCCCCAGCATTTT. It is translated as CASIRTGSQPQHF.

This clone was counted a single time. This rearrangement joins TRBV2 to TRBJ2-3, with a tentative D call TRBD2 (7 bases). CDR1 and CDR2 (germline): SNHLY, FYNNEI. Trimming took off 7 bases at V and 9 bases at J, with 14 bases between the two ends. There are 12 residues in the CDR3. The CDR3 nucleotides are TGTGCCAGCACTGGGGAGGGGGGGACGCAGTATTTT. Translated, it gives CASTGEGGTQYF.

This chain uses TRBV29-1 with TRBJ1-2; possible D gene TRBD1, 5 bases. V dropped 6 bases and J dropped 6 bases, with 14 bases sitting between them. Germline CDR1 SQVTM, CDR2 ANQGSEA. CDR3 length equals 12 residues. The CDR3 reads CSVHGGADGYTF. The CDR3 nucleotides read TGCAGCGTCCATGGAGGGGCTGATGGCTACACCTTC.

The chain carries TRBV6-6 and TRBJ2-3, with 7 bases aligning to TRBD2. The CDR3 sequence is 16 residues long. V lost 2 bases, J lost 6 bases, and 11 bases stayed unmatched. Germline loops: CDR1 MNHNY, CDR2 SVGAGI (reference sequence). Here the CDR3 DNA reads TGTGCCAGCAGTTACGCGTTTCGGGGGGAGGACGATACGCAGTATTTT. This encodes CASSYAFRGEDDTQYF.

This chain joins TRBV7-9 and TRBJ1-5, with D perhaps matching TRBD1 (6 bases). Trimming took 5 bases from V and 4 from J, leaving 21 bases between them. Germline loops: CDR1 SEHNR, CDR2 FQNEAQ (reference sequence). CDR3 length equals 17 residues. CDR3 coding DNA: TGTGCCAGCAGCCGAGGGGGGGCCGAGGGATGGAATCAGCCCCAGCATTTT. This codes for CASSRGGAEGWNQPQHF.

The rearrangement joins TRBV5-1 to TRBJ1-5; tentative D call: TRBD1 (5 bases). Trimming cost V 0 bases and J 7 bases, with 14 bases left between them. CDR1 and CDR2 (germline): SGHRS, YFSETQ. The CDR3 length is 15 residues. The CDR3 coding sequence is TGCGCCAGCAGCTTGGCCGGGGAGGGGCGGCAGCCCCAGCATTTT. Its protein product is CASSLAGEGRQPQHF.

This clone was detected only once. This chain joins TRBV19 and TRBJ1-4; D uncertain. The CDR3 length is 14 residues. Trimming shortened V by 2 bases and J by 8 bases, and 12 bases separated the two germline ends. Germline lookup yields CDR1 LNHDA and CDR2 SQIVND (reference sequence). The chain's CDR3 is CASSIPGFEEKLFF. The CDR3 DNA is TGTGCCAGTAGTATACCGGGGTTTGAAGAAAAACTGTTTTTT. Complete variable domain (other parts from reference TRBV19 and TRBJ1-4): DGGITQSPKYLFRKEGQNVTLSCEQNLNHDAMYWYRQDPGQGLRLIYYSQIVNDFQKGDIAEGYSVSREKKESFPLTVTSAQKNPTAFYLCASSIPGFEEKLFFGSGTQLSVL.

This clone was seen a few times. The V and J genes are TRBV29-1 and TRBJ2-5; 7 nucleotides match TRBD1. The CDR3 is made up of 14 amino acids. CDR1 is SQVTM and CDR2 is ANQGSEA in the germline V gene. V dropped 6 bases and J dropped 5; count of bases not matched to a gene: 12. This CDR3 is CSVVRTDRLETQYF. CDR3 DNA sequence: TGCAGCGTGGTACGAACGGACAGGTTGGAGACCCAGTACTTC.

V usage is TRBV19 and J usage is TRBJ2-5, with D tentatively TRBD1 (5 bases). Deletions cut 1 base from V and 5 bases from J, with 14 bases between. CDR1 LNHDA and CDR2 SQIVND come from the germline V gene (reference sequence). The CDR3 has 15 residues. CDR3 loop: CASSIGPGMGETQYF. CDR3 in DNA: TGTGCCAGTAGTATAGGGCCAGGGATGGGGGAGACCCAGTACTTC.

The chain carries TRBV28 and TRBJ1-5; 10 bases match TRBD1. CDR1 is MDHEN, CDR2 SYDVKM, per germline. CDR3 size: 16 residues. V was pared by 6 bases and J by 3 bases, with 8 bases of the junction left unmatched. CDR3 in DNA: TGTGCCAGCAGATACAGACAGGGGGCTGACAATCAGCCCCAGCATTTT. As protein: CASRYRQGADNQPQHF.

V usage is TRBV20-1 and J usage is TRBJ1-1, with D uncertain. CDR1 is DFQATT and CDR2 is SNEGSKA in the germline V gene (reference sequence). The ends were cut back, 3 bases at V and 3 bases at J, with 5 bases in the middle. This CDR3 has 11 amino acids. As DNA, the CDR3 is TGCAGTGCTAGCGTAGACACTGAAGCTTTCTTT. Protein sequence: CSASVDTEAFF.

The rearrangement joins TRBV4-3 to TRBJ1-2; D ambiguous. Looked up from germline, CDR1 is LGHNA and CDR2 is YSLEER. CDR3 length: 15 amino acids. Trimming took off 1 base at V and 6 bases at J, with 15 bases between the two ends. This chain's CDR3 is CASSQVAGWVDGYTF. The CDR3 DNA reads TGCGCCAGCAGCCAAGTCGCGGGGTGGGTTGATGGCTACACCTTC.

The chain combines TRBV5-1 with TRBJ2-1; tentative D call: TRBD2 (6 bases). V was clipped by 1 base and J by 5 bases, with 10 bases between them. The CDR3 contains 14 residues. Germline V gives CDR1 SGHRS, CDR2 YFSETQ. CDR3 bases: TGCGCCAGCAGCTTGCGGGGGAAGGACAATGAGCAGTTCTTC. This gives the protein CASSLRGKDNEQFF.

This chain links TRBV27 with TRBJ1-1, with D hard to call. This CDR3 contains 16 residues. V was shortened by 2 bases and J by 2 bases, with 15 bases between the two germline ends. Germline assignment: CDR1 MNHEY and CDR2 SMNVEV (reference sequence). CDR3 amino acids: CASSLGSRAGNTEAFF. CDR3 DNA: TGTGCCAGCAGTTTAGGGTCGAGGGCCGGAAACACTGAAGCTTTCTTT.

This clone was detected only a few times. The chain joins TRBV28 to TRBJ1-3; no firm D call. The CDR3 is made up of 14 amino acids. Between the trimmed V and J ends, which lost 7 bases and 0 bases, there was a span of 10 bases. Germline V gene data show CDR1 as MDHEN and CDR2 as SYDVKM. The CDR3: CASIQDNSGNTIYF. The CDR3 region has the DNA TGTGCCAGCATCCAGGATAACTCTGGAAACACCATATATTTT.

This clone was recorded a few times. The CDR3 is CASSLAGAIDTQYF. In DNA, the CDR3 is TGTGCCAGCAGCCTAGCGGGGGCTATAGATACGCAGTATTTT. The rearrangement links TRBV7-3 to TRBJ2-3; 10 positions agree with TRBD2. The CDR3 spans 14 residues. J was trimmed by 5 bases and V by 5 bases; bases with no gene match: 4. Germline loops: CDR1 SGHTA, CDR2 FQGTGA.

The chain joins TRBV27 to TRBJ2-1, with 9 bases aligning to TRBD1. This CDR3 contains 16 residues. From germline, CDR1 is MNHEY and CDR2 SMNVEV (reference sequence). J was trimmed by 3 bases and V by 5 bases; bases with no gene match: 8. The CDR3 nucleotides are TGTGCCAGCAGTACCTATAGGACAGGGGTCTACAATGAGCAGTTCTTC. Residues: CASSTYRTGVYNEQFF.

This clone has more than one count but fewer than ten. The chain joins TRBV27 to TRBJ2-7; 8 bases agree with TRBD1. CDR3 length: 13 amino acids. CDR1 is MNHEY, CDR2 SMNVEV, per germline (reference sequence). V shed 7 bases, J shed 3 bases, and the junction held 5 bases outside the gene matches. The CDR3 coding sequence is TGTGCCAGCAAACAGGACAGGGACTACGAGCAGTACTTC. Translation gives CASKQDRDYEQYF.

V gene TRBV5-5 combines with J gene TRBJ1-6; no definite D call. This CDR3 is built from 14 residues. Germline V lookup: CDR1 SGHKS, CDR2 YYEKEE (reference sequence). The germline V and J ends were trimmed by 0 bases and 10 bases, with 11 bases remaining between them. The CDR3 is CASSLANSGSPLHF. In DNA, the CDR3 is TGTGCCAGCAGCTTGGCGAATTCGGGATCACCCCTCCACTTT.

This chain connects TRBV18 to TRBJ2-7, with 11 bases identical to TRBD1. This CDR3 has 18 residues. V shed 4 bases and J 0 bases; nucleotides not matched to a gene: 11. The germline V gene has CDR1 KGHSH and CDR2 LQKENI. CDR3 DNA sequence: TGTGCCAGCTCACTCGGACAGGGGGCGCCACCTACCTCCTACGAGCAGTACTTC. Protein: CASSLGQGAPPTSYEQYF.